These T cell receptor beta chains were read from a single sample in a study of beta chain features in type 1 diabetes. Sequencing was performed with immunoSEQ multiplex PCR; in TCRdb, only in-frame clones are kept and a portion is missing. The sample records about 320,000 clones, 14% being singletons. The sequencing input was central memory CD4+ T cells from blood. Receptor source: a man aged 30 to 39 in good health. CDR3s include the opening cysteine and the closing phenylalanine or tryptophan. Each record gives: CDR3 protein, D gene, V gene. The D gene is left open where the match is weak.

CASSFKTGFRVNEQFF,TRBD1,TRBV11-3
CATSIDRGTHNIQYF,.,TRBV15
CASSQDQGQNSGNTIYF,TRBD1,TRBV4-2
CASISDAGELFF,.,TRBV6-5
CASSQGKGEQFF,.,TRBV28
CASQPGQGLTEAFF,TRBD1,TRBV5-1
CASSTRIGLAGGQDTQYF,TRBD2,TRBV7-2
CASMLSSGNTIYF,.,TRBV2
CASSTIDEQFF,.,TRBV11-3
CASSVPNTGELFF,.,TRBV10-1
CASTVQGVTEAFF,TRBD1,TRBV19
CATSRANTQLEKLFF,.,TRBV15
CASSLMGALGYTF,.,TRBV7-3
CASSLAGGRGDTEAFF,.,TRBV5-1
CASSEIRTGELFF,.,TRBV6-1